This TCR beta chain was documented in a study of monozygotic twins with inflammatory bowel disease. CDR1 is SGHAT, CDR2 FQDESV, per germline (reference sequence). This CDR3 is built from 16 residues. Concerning this clonotype itself: As yet, its antigen is unknown.

Whole-blood total RNA was extracted without T cell sorting. Overall study results and limits: Researchers were unable to tell different T cell subtypes apart. In these data, no single strong IBD-associated signal or clonotype received support.

cDNA for TCRalpha and TCRbeta was amplified by nested PCRs of around 15 then 8 to 10 cycles. From its re-call of the 5' RACE reads, TCRdb lists each CDR3 protein once, without DNA. The record lists 350,000 to 400,000 distinct CDR3 sequences, of which the ten most abundant hold 2% to 3%. The chain joins TRBV11-1 to TRBJ2-1. Sequences were obtained from blood. The receptor's source is a human donor with ulcerative colitis or Crohn's disease, or a healthy co-twin of an affected twin (not recorded which). CDR3 residues: CASSLGRGISYNEQFF. The full variable domain, rest sourced from reference TRBV11-1 and TRBJ2-1, is EAEVAQSPRYKITEKSQAVAFWCDPISGHATLYWYRQILGQGPELLVQFQDESVVDDSQLPKDRFSAERLKGVDSTLKIQPAELGDSAMYLCASSLGRGISYNEQFFGPGTRLTVL.